Listed below are T cell receptor beta chains from one sample, sequenced in a study of blood T cell repertoires in COVID-19. Generated by immunoSEQ multiplex PCR, the TCRdb table keeps only in-frame clones and is missing some. Among roughly 86,000 clones listed, roughly four fifths were seen once. The sequenced material came from peripheral blood. Every receptor here comes from a man in his fifties or sixties with acute or convalescent COVID-19. Each CDR3 is given with its conserved first and last residue. A D gene is named only where the DNA matches it firmly. Not every row has a clone size; where given, it reads once, few, many or a size class.

D gene,V gene,clone size,J gene,CDR3 DNA,CDR3 protein
NA,TRBV30,NA,TRBJ1-2,TGTGCCTGTGGGGATAGAGGGTCCATTGGCTACACCTTC,CACGDRGSIGYTF
NA,TRBV29-1,NA,TRBJ1-1,TGCAGCCTCCTCGGGGGGCAGGGGAAAGCTTTCTTT,CSLLGGQGKAFF
TRBD1,TRBV19,few,TRBJ1-1,TGTGCCAGTAGTTTCACAGGGGGCGCGGGCACTGAAGCTTTCTTT,CASSFTGGAGTEAFF
NA,TRBV29-1,NA,TRBJ2-3,TGCAGCGTCAGACAGACTAGCACAGATACGCAGTATTTT,CSVRQTSTDTQYF
NA,TRBV5-1,NA,TRBJ1-6,TGCGCCAGCAGCTTGGGGGAGACCAGTTCGTATAATTCACCCCTCCACTTT,CASSLGETSSYNSPLHF
TRBD1,TRBV24-1,NA,TRBJ2-2,TGTGCCACCAGTGATCCAGGACAGGGAAAGAACACCGGGGAGCTGTTTTTT,CATSDPGQGKNTGELFF
NA,TRBV18,NA,TRBJ1-5,TGTGCCAGCTCACCACCGGTTGTCCGGCAGCCCCAGCATTTT,CASSPPVVRQPQHF
TRBD1,TRBV5-1,NA,TRBJ1-2,TGCGCCAGCAGCGCAACAGGGGTTAGGGGCTACACCTTC,CASSATGVRGYTF
NA,TRBV2,NA,TRBJ2-1,TGTGCCAGCAGGCTAAACTCCTACAATGAGCAGTTCTTC,CASRLNSYNEQFF
TRBD1,TRBV4-1,NA,TRBJ1-2,TGCGCCAGCAGGGAAACAGGGGGGATAAACTATGGCTACACCTTC,CASRETGGINYGYTF
TRBD2,TRBV12-5,NA,TRBJ2-1,TGTGCTAGTGGTTTGATAGCGGGGGGCTCCAATGAGCAGTTCTTC,CASGLIAGGSNEQFF
NA,TRBV12-3/TRBV12-4,once,TRBJ1-1,TGTGCCAGCAGTTTTCAGGGGCGTACTGAAGCTTTCTTT,CASSFQGRTEAFF
NA,TRBV4-1,few,TRBJ1-5,TGCGCCAGCAGCCCCACCGGTGGCAGGGGTGACAATCAGCCCCAGCATTTT,CASSPTGGRGDNQPQHF
TRBD1,TRBV19,NA,TRBJ1-1,TGTGCCAGCGGGGACAGGGGGAACACTGAAGCTTTCTTT,CASGDRGNTEAFF
NA,TRBV7-8,NA,TRBJ1-5,TGTGCCAGCAGCTTAATAGGGGAGCCCCAGCATTTT,CASSLIGEPQHF
NA,TRBV4-3,NA,TRBJ1-3,TGCGCCAGCAGCCAAGATAGCGGTACGGGAAACACCATATATTTT,CASSQDSGTGNTIYF
NA,TRBV6-5,NA,TRBJ1-4,TGTGCCAGCAGGGGGGCTTATCGGGAAAAACTGTTTTTT,CASRGAYREKLFF
NA,TRBV6-1,NA,TRBJ2-7,TGTGCCAGCAGTGAAAGGCAGGGAAAGCAGTACTTC,CASSERQGKQYF
NA,TRBV7-3,once,TRBJ2-1,TGTGCCAGCAGCTTAGGCACGGCAGGGTATGAGCAGTTCTTC,CASSLGTAGYEQFF
TRBD1,TRBV12-5,NA,TRBJ1-4,TGTGCTAGTGGTCCCGGACAGGTTTTGGGAGAAAAACTGTTTTTT,CASGPGQVLGEKLFF
NA,TRBV12-3/TRBV12-4,few,TRBJ1-2,TGTGCCAGCATTACAGGGAACTATGGCTACACCTTC,CASITGNYGYTF
NA,TRBV5-1,NA,TRBJ1-1,TGCGCCAGCAGCCAACAGGGCATGAACACTGAAGCTTTCTTT,CASSQQGMNTEAFF
TRBD2,TRBV6-2/TRBV6-3,NA,TRBJ2-3,TGTGCCAGCAGTCACTCAGTGACTAGCGGGGGGGCTGATACGCAGTATTTT,CASSHSVTSGGADTQYF
NA,TRBV24-1,NA,TRBJ2-1,TGTGCCACCGGGGACACCTACAATGAGCAGTTCTTC,CATGDTYNEQFF
TRBD2,TRBV5-4,NA,TRBJ2-7,TGTGCCAGCTCCCCCGGGACTAGCGGCTACGAGCAGTACTTC,CASSPGTSGYEQYF
TRBD1,TRBV29-1,once,TRBJ2-2,TGCAGCGGACGACAGGGGTCCAACACCGGGGAGCTGTTTTTT,CSGRQGSNTGELFF
NA,TRBV19,few,TRBJ1-2,TGTGCCAGTTATGGAGGTCAGGCAGGGGTATCCGGCTACACCTTC,CASYGGQAGVSGYTF
TRBD1,TRBV5-1,NA,TRBJ2-7,TGCGCCAGCAGCGCCGGGACAGGTTACTACGAGCAGTACTTC,CASSAGTGYYEQYF
NA,TRBV18,NA,TRBJ2-2,TGTGCCAGCTCACCGCTCCGATCGGAGGCCGGGGAGCTGTTTTTT,CASSPLRSEAGELFF
TRBD1,TRBV7-8,NA,TRBJ1-5,TGTGCCAGCAGCAGATCAGGGGGGTTAAGCAATCAGCCCCAGCATTTT,CASSRSGGLSNQPQHF
NA,TRBV5-6,NA,TRBJ2-7,TGTGCCAGCAGTACGGGGGGCCTCTTAAACTACGAGCAGTACTTC,CASSTGGLLNYEQYF
TRBD2,TRBV27,NA,TRBJ2-7,TGTGCCAGCAGTTTAGGGTTAGCGGGGGCCTACGAGCAGTACTTC,CASSLGLAGAYEQYF
NA,TRBV11-3,NA,TRBJ2-3,TGTGCCAGCAGCTTAGGAATGGGGGCAGCCACAGATACGCAGTATTTT,CASSLGMGAATDTQYF
NA,TRBV11-2,NA,TRBJ1-1,TGTGCCAGCAGCCCAGTGGGGGGCGGGAGGAACACTGAAGCTTTCTTT,CASSPVGGGRNTEAFF
NA,TRBV9,NA,TRBJ2-3,TGTGCCAGCAGCGTTTCAATACGCGGGGGCCGGGCAGATACGCAGTATTTT,CASSVSIRGGRADTQYF
NA,TRBV4-1,NA,TRBJ2-7,TGCGCCAGCAGCCCAACTACAGGCGTCCCTTCCTACGAGCAGTACTTC,CASSPTTGVPSYEQYF
NA,TRBV9,NA,TRBJ1-1,TGTGCCAGCAGCGTAGAAGGACAACCGAACACTGAAGCTTTCTTT,CASSVEGQPNTEAFF
NA,TRBV5-1,NA,TRBJ2-3,TGCGCCAGCAGCTTGGCCCAAGCCCCAGATACGCAGTATTTT,CASSLAQAPDTQYF
NA,TRBV6-5,few,TRBJ1-1,TGTGCCAGTCTGACAGCCTCTGAAGCTTTCTTT,CASLTASEAFF
TRBD1,TRBV7-2,NA,TRBJ1-2,TGTGCCAGCAGCTCCTCATACAGGGGCGGAGAAGGCTACACCTTC,CASSSSYRGGEGYTF
TRBD1,TRBV4-2,many,TRBJ1-5,TGTGCCAGCAGCCTACGACAGGGTAGCAATCAGCCCCAGCATTTT,CASSLRQGSNQPQHF
NA,TRBV9,NA,TRBJ1-5,TGTGCCAGCAGCGTAGGGGGGGGTCAGCCCCAGCATTTT,CASSVGGGQPQHF
TRBD1,TRBV2,NA,TRBJ2-1,TGTGCCAGCCAGTCCGGGACAGACTACAATGAGCAGTTCTTC,CASQSGTDYNEQFF
NA,TRBV29-1,once,TRBJ2-7,TGCAGCGCTCGGACACTTACGAACTCCTACGAGCAGTACTTC,CSARTLTNSYEQYF
NA,TRBV5-6,once,TRBJ1-2,TGTGCCAGCAGCTTGGGACAGTTTAACTATGGCTACACCTTC,CASSLGQFNYGYTF
NA,TRBV6-5,NA,TRBJ1-6,TGTGCCAGCAGTTCTTCTGGGCGGGTAGAGGGTTCACCCCTCCACTTT,CASSSSGRVEGSPLHF
TRBD1,TRBV18,NA,TRBJ2-5,TGTGCCAGCTCACCCTTAAGGACAGGGGGGTACCAAGAGACCCAGTACTTC,CASSPLRTGGYQETQYF
NA,TRBV30,NA,TRBJ1-2,TGTGCCTGGAGTCAGGTTAACTATGGCTACACCTTC,CAWSQVNYGYTF
NA,TRBV7-8,NA,TRBJ2-3,TGTGCCAGCAGCTTAGACATTTATAGCACAGATACGCAGTATTTT,CASSLDIYSTDTQYF
TRBD1,TRBV30,few,TRBJ1-4,TGTGCCTGGAGTGGGGGACAGGGGGCTGATGGTATAGGCCCAACTAATGAAAAACTGTTTTTT,CAWSGGQGADGIGPTNEKLFF
TRBD1,TRBV19,large,TRBJ2-5,TGTGCCAGTAGTATAACGGGACAGGGGGCTGGAGAGACCCAGTACTTC,CASSITGQGAGETQYF
NA,TRBV6-5,NA,TRBJ1-2,TGTGCCAGCAGTTACGGGTCAGGGTATGGCTACACCTTC,CASSYGSGYGYTF
NA,TRBV7-7,NA,TRBJ2-3,TGTGCCAGCAGCTTGGCGGGGGCCGAAGATACGCAGTATTTT,CASSLAGAEDTQYF
TRBD1,TRBV18,NA,TRBJ2-1,TGTGCCAGCTCACCAATCACAGGGGGCGAAATCAATGAGCAGTTCTTC,CASSPITGGEINEQFF
NA,TRBV10-2,NA,TRBJ2-1,TGCGCCAGCAGTGAGTCATCTAGGCAGTTCTTC,CASSESSRQFF
TRBD2,TRBV7-3,NA,TRBJ2-3,TGTGCCAGCAGCTTGTCGGGGGGTCCTGCTAGCACAGATACGCAGTATTTT,CASSLSGGPASTDTQYF
TRBD1,TRBV4-2,NA,TRBJ1-4,TGTGCCAGCAGCCAAGATCTACAGGGGGGCGAAAAACTGTTTTTT,CASSQDLQGGEKLFF